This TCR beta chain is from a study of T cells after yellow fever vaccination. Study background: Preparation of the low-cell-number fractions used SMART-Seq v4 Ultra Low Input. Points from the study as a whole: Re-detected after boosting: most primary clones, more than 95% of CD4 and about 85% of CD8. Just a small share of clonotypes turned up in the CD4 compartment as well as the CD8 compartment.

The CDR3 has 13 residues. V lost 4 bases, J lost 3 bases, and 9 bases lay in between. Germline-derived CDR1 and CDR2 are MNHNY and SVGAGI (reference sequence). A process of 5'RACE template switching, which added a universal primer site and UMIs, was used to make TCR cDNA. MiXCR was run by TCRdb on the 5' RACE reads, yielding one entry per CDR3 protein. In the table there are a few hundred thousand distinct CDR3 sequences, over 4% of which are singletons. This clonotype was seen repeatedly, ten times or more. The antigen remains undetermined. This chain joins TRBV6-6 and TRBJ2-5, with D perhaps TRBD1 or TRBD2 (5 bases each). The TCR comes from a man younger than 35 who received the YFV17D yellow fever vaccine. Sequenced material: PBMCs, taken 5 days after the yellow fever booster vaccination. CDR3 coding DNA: TGTGCCAGCAGTTGGGGGACCAAAGAGACCCAGTACTTC. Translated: CASSWGTKETQYF.